Following are 8 T cell receptor beta chains from one sample sequenced in a study of shared clonotypes between healthy human individuals. The repertoire was sequenced with immunoSEQ multiplex PCR; TCRdb's copy has only in-frame clones and lacks some. The data hold over 950,000 clones, with 60% to 80% observed a single time. Sequencing was performed on memory CD4+ T cells from PBMCs. As for subset: CD45RA-negative fraction. Every receptor here comes from a young man in good health. Some clones in this sample may be carry-over from other donors' samples.

This sequence joins TRBV11-3 and TRBJ2-3, with 8 nucleotides matching TRBD2. V was clipped by 5 bases and J by 3 bases; unmatched bases: 4. Germline CDR1 SGHNT, CDR2 YENEEA. The CDR3 runs 14 residues. CDR3 nucleotide sequence: TGTGCCAGCAGCCTCGGGAGGGTGACAGATACGCAGTATTTT. It encodes CASSLGRVTDTQYF.

CDR3: CASSNSAYEQYF. The CDR3 coding sequence is TGTGCCAGCAGTAATAGCGCGTACGAGCAGTACTTC. The J gene is TRBJ2-7, the V gene TRBV6-5; possible D gene TRBD2, 5 bases. This CDR3 has 12 amino acids. The V end was cut by 5 bases, the J end by 4 bases, with 9 bases between. Germline lookup yields CDR1 MNHEY and CDR2 SVGAGI.

The chain employs TRBV5-1 and TRBJ1-3; the match to TRBD1 covers 10 bases. Germline loops: CDR1 SGHRS, CDR2 YFSETQ. Unmatched junction bases numbered 6, after V lost 2 bases and J lost 4 bases. This CDR3 contains 16 residues. CDR3 coding DNA: TGCGCCAGCAGCTTCTCCGGGACAGGGGCGGGAAACACCATATATTTT. Translated: CASSFSGTGAGNTIYF.

J is TRBJ1-3 and V is TRBV5-1; D unclear. The CDR3 loop spans 13 amino acids. Trimming removed 0 bases from V and 7 bases from J, with 8 bases in between. CDR1 and CDR2 (germline): SGHRS, YFSETQ. The DNA of the CDR3 is TGCGCCAGCAGCTTGGAGGGCCCGAACACCATATATTTT. This codes for CASSLEGPNTIYF.

This rearrangement joins TRBV27 to TRBJ2-1; perhaps TRBD1 as D (6 bases). The V and J ends lost 3 bases and 2 bases respectively, with 8 bases between them. Germline values: CDR1 MNHEY, CDR2 SMNVEV (reference sequence). The CDR3 is 14 residues long. The CDR3 protein is CASSFGQTYNEQFF. For the CDR3, the DNA is TGTGCCAGCAGTTTCGGACAGACCTACAATGAGCAGTTCTTC.

This clone was picked up one time. The V and J genes are TRBV5-1 and TRBJ2-3, with a weak D call TRBD1 (5 bases). CDR1 and CDR2 from the germline V gene are SGHRS and YFSETQ. Trimming removed 5 bases at V and 0 bases at J, with 10 bases between. The CDR3 consists of 14 residues. The CDR3 bases are TGCGCCAGCAGGCCAGGGCCTAGCACAGATACGCAGTATTTT. Protein sequence: CASRPGPSTDTQYF.

The V gene is TRBV2, the J gene TRBJ2-2; D remains ambiguous. CDR3 size: 15 residues. The V end lost 5 bases, the J end lost 8 bases, and 18 bases lay between the germline ends. Per the germline V gene, CDR1 is SNHLY and CDR2 is FYNNEI. The DNA for the CDR3 is TGTGCCAGCAGTCCTTTCGATCAGCGTTCGGGGGAGCTGTTTTTT. This gives the protein CASSPFDQRSGELFF.

The rearrangement uses TRBV9 and TRBJ2-1; 9 bases line up with TRBD2. Germline trimming cut 4 bases from V and 3 bases from J; bases unmatched to any gene: 2. CDR3 length: 14 amino acids. CDR1 is SGDLS and CDR2 is YYNGEE in the germline V gene. CDR3 bases: TGTGCCAGCAGCACTAGCGGGTACTACAATGAGCAGTTCTTC. This sequence encodes CASSTSGYYNEQFF.